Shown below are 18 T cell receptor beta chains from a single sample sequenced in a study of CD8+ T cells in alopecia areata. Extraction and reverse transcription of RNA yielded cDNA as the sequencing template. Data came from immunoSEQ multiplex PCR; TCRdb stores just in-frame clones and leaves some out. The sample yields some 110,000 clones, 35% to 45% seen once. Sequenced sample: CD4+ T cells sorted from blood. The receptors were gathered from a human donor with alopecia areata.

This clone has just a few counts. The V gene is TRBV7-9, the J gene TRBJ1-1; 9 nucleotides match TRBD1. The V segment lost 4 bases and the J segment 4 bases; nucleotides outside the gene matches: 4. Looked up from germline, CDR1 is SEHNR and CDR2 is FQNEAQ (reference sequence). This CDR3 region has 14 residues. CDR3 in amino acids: CASSYRQGGTEAFF. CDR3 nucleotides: TGTGCCAGCAGCTACCGACAGGGGGGCACTGAAGCTTTCTTT.

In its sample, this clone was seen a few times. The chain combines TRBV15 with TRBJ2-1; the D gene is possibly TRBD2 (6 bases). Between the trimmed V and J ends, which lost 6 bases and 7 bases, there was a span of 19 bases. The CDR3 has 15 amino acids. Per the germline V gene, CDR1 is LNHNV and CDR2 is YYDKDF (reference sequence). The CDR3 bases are TGTGCCACCAGTAAACGGACCGCTCGGGGGAATGAGCAGTTCTTC. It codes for CATSKRTARGNEQFF.

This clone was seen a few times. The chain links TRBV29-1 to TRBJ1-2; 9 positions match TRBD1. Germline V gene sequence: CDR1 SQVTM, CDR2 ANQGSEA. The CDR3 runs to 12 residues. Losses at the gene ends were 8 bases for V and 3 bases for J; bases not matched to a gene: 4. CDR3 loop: CSLRQGDYGYTF. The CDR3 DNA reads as TGCAGCCTTAGACAGGGGGACTATGGCTACACCTTC.

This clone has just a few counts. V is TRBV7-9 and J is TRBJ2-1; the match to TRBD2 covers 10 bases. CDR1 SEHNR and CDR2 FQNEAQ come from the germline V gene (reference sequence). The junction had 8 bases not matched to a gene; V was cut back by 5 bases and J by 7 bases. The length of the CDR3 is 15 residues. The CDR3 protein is CASSLRAGGENEQFF. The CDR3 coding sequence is TGTGCCAGCAGCCTAAGAGCGGGAGGGGAAAATGAGCAGTTCTTC.

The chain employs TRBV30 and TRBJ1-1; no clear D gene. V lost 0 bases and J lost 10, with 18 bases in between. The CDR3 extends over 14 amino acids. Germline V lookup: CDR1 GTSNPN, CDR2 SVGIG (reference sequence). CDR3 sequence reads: CAWSVNRMYSRAFF. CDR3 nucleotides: TGTGCCTGGAGTGTAAATCGGATGTACTCTCGAGCTTTCTTT.

CDR3 amino acids: CASTTQDSSYEQYF. As DNA, the CDR3 is TGTGCCAGCACCACGCAGGACAGTTCCTACGAGCAGTACTTC. The chain combines TRBV7-2 with TRBJ2-7; TRBD1 might be the D (6 bases). The germline V and J ends were trimmed by 7 bases and 1 base, with 14 bases remaining between them. Germline CDR1 reads SGHTA; CDR2 reads FQGNSA. The CDR3 runs to 14 residues. The full variable domain, its missing parts supplied by reference TRBV7-2 and TRBJ2-7, is GAGVSQSPSNKVTEKGKDVELRCDPISGHTALYWYRQSLGQGLEFLIYFQGNSAPDKSGLPSDRFSAERTGGSVSTLTIQRTQQEDSAVYLCASTTQDSSYEQYFGPGTRLTVT.

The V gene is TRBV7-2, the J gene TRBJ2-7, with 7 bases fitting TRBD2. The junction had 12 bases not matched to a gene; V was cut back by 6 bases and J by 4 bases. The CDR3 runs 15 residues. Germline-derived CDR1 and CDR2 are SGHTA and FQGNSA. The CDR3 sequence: CASSFSGTEVYEQYF. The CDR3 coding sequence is TGTGCCAGCAGTTTCAGCGGGACGGAAGTTTACGAGCAGTACTTC.

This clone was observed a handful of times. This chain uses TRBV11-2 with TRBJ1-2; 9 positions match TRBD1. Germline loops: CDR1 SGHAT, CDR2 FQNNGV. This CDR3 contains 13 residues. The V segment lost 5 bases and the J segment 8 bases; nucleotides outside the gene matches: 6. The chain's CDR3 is CASSRTGAEGYTF. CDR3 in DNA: TGTGCCAGCAGCAGGACAGGGGCAGAGGGCTACACCTTC.

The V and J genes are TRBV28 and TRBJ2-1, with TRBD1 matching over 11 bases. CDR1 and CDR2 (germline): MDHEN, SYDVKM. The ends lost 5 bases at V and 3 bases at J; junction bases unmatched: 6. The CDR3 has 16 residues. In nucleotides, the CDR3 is TGTGCCAGCAGTGCCCAGGGGACAGGGGGCTACAATGAGCAGTTCTTC. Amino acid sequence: CASSAQGTGGYNEQFF.

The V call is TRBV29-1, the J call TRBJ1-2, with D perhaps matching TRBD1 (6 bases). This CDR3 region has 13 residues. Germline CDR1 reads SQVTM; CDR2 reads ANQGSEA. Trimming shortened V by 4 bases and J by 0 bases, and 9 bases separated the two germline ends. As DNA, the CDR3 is TGCAGCGTTGGGGACATAGCTAACTATGGCTACACCTTC. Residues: CSVGDIANYGYTF.

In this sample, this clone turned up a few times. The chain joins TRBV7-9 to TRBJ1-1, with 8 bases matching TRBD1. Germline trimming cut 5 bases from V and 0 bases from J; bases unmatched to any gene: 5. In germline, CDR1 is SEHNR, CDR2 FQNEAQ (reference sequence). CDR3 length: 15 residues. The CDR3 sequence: CASSGQGTMNTEAFF. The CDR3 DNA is TGTGCCAGCAGCGGACAGGGAACTATGAACACTGAAGCTTTCTTT.

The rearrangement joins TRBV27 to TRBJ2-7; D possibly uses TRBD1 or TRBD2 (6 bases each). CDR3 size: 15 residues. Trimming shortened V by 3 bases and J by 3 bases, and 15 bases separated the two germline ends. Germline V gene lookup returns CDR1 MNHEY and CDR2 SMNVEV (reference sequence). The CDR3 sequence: CASSLTGVGGYEQYF. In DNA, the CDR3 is TGTGCCAGCAGTTTGACAGGCGTGGGGGGCTACGAGCAGTACTTC.

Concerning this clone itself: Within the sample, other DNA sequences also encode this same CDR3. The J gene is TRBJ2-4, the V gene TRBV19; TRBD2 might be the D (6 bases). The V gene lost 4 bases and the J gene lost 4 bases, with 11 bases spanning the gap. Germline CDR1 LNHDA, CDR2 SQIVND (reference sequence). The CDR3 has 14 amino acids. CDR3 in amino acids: CASSNPGEKNIQYF. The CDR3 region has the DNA TGTGCCAGTAGTAATCCGGGGGAAAAAAACATTCAGTACTTC.

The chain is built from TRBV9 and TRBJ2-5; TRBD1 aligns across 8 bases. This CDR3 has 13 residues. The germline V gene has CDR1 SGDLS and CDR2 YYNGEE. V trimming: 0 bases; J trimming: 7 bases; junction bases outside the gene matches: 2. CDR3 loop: CASSVGTGGTQYF. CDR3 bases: TGTGCCAGCAGCGTAGGAACAGGGGGGACCCAGTACTTC.

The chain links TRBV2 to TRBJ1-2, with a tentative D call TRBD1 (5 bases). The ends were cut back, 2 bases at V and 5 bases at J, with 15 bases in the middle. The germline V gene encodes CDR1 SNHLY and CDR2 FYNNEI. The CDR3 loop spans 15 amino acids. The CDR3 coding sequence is TGTGCCAGCAGTGAAACATGGACACCCGCTTATGGCTACACCTTC. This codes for CASSETWTPAYGYTF.

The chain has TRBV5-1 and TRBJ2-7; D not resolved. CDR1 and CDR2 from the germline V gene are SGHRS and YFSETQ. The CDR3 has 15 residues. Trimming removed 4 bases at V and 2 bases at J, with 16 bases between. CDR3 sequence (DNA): TGCGCCAGCAGCCTCCGGGCCGGATATACCTACGAGCAGTACTTC. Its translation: CASSLRAGYTYEQYF.

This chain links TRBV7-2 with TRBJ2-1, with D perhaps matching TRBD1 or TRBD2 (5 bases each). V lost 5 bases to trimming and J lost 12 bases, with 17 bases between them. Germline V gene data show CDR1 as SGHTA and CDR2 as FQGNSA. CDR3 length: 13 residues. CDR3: CASSAPGTPGQFF. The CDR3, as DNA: TGTGCCAGCAGCGCTCCCGGGACCCCCGGGCAGTTCTTC.

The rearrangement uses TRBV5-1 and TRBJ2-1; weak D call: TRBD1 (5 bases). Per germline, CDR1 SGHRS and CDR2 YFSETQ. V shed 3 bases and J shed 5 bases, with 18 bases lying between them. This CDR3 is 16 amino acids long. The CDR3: CASSSVRGTGHNEQFF. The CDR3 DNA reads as TGCGCCAGCAGCTCCGTAAGGGGTACTGGGCACAATGAGCAGTTCTTC.